This entry lists 25 T cell receptor beta chains sequenced from one sample in a study of technical replicates of blood from four donors. Profiling relied on immunoSEQ multiplex PCR, and the TCRdb table lists in-frame clones only, not all of them. Here the sample spans under 110,000 clones, approximately 96% being singletons. Sequencing was done on a sample of T cells isolated from PBMCs. These TCRs come from a human donor in good health.

This rearrangement joins TRBV5-1 to TRBJ2-1, with 7 positions matching TRBD2. Trimming removed 5 bases from V and 3 bases from J; junction bases left unmatched: 5. The CDR3 has 14 residues. The germline gives CDR1 SGHRS, CDR2 YFSETQ. For the CDR3, the DNA is TGCGCCAGCAGTGGACTAGGTAACTACAATGAGCAGTTCTTC. Amino acid sequence: CASSGLGNYNEQFF.

The chain has TRBV6-1 and TRBJ1-2, with D possibly matching TRBD1 (5 bases). Per germline, CDR1 MNHNS and CDR2 SASEGT. The CDR3 runs to 14 residues. Trimming cost V 7 bases and J 4 bases, with 16 bases left between them. CDR3 coding DNA: TGTGCCAGCACCGGAGGGGTTTCGGGCTATGGCTACACCTTC. Amino acid sequence: CASTGGVSGYGYTF.

J is TRBJ1-3 and V is TRBV5-4; 7 bases are shared with TRBD1. V was pared by 6 bases and J by 2 bases, with 5 bases of the junction left unmatched. Germline-derived CDR1 and CDR2 are SGHNT and YYREEE (reference sequence). There are 14 residues in the CDR3. DNA of the CDR3: TGTGCCAGCAAGGAGACAGGGACTGGAAACACCATATATTTT. Translating it yields CASKETGTGNTIYF.

This chain uses TRBV6-1 with TRBJ2-3; 10 bases agree with TRBD1. This CDR3 contains 19 residues. Germline CDR1 MNHNS, CDR2 SASEGT. V was clipped by 1 base and J by 0 bases; unmatched bases: 10. The CDR3 nucleotides are TGTGCCAGCAGTGAAGAGGGGGACAGGGGACACAAAAGCACAGATACGCAGTATTTT. Its protein is CASSEEGDRGHKSTDTQYF.

The V call is TRBV6-1, the J call TRBJ2-7; the match to TRBD2 covers 8 bases. The CDR3 sequence is 16 residues long. V gave up 0 bases and J gave up 2 bases; unmatched junction bases: 6. Germline-derived CDR1 and CDR2 are MNHNS and SASEGT. CDR3 coding DNA: TGTGCCAGCAGTGAAGCAGGGACTAGTTGGGCCTACGAGCAGTACTTC. Translated: CASSEAGTSWAYEQYF.

This chain connects TRBV29-1 to TRBJ2-7; perhaps TRBD1 as D (6 bases). V dropped 6 bases and J dropped 3 bases, with 18 bases sitting between them. CDR3 size: 14 residues. Per germline, CDR1 SQVTM and CDR2 ANQGSEA. CDR3: CSVTGTPDFYEQYF. The CDR3 DNA sequence: TGCAGCGTGACCGGGACACCAGATTTCTACGAGCAGTACTTC.

The genes are TRBV7-9 and TRBJ1-2, with D unresolved. Trimming stripped 1 base from V and 4 bases from J, with 19 bases between. The CDR3 extends over 17 amino acids. Germline CDR1 reads SEHNR; CDR2 reads FQNEAQ (reference sequence). The CDR3 DNA sequence: TGTGCCAGCAGCTTAGGGGCCCGCGGAGGGAGTCGCTATGGCTACACCTTC. It encodes CASSLGARGGSRYGYTF.

This clone occurred a few times. The chain has TRBV18 and TRBJ2-5, with TRBD1 as a possible D gene (6 bases). The CDR3 consists of 13 residues. CDR1 KGHSH and CDR2 LQKENI come from the germline V gene. Trimming cost V 5 bases and J 5 bases, with 12 bases left between them. In nucleotides, the CDR3 is TGTGCCAGCTCATTTCGACAGGACGAGACCCAGTACTTC. Translating gives CASSFRQDETQYF.

This chain joins TRBV27 and TRBJ1-1; no reliable D call. CDR1 is MNHEY, CDR2 SMNVEV, per germline (reference sequence). V lost 6 bases and J lost 4, with 18 bases in between. The CDR3 spans 15 residues. CDR3 region: CASSFLSAETTEAFF. The CDR3 nucleotides read TGTGCCAGCAGCTTCCTAAGTGCGGAGACCACTGAAGCTTTCTTT.

This chain links TRBV10-3 with TRBJ2-5, with TRBD2 matching over 12 bases. Germline assignment: CDR1 ENHRY and CDR2 SYGVKD. Trimming at V came to 5 bases and at J to 4 bases, leaving 5 bases not matched to a gene. There are 15 residues in the CDR3. CDR3 nucleotide sequence: TGTGCCATCAGTTCCGGGACTAGCGGGCTAGAGACCCAGTACTTC. It translates to CAISSGTSGLETQYF.

This chain uses TRBV7-9 with TRBJ1-4, with D perhaps TRBD1 (5 bases). Germline lookup yields CDR1 SEHNR and CDR2 FQNEAQ (reference sequence). The germline V and J ends were trimmed by 4 bases and 5 bases, with 14 bases remaining between them. CDR3 length: 15 residues. The CDR3 loop reads CASSSLGLNNEKLFF. The CDR3 region has the DNA TGTGCCAGCAGCTCGCTGGGACTGAACAATGAAAAACTGTTTTTT.

This clone was observed a few times. This chain connects TRBV4-1 to TRBJ2-3; 10 bases align to TRBD1. There are 17 residues in the CDR3. Germline values: CDR1 MGHRA, CDR2 YSYEKL. The trim removed 3 bases at V and 3 bases at J, leaving 9 bases unmatched. The CDR3 coding sequence is TGCGCCAGCAGCCATATAGGGACAGGGGTTTTTACAGATACGCAGTATTTT. Protein product: CASSHIGTGVFTDTQYF.

The V gene is TRBV5-1, the J gene TRBJ1-1; 10 bases agree with TRBD1. This CDR3 is 17 amino acids long. Trimming took 0 bases from V and 3 from J; bases not matched to a gene: 8. CDR1 is SGHRS, CDR2 YFSETQ, per germline. CDR3 bases: TGCGCCAGCAGCTTGGGACAGGGGGCGGGGAGGGACACTGAAGCTTTCTTT. It yields the protein CASSLGQGAGRDTEAFF.

The chain is built from TRBV12-5 and TRBJ2-7; D perhaps matches TRBD2 (6 bases). Germline V CDR1 and CDR2: LGHNT, FRNRAP. V lost 3 bases and J lost 2, with 20 bases in between. This CDR3 contains 17 residues. CDR3 residues: CASGLLAGTRTTYEQYF. CDR3 DNA: TGTGCTAGTGGTTTATTAGCCGGGACTCGCACTACCTACGAGCAGTACTTC. Complete variable domain (other parts from reference TRBV12-5 and TRBJ2-7): DARVTQTPRHKVTEMGQEVTMRCQPILGHNTVFWYRQTMMQGLELLAYFRNRAPLDDSGMPKDRFSAEMPDATLATLKIQPSEPRDSAVYFCASGLLAGTRTTYEQYFGPGTRLTVT.

The J gene is TRBJ2-5, the V gene TRBV28, with TRBD1 matching 7 bases. The junction had 9 bases not matched to a gene; V was cut back by 3 bases and J by 2 bases. This CDR3 spans 16 amino acids. Germline V gene data show CDR1 as MDHEN and CDR2 as SYDVKM. CDR3 in amino acids: CASSFSALRGQETQYF. Written as DNA, the CDR3 is TGTGCCAGCAGTTTTTCGGCCCTCAGGGGGCAAGAGACCCAGTACTTC.

The CDR3 loop is CASSVAILGALNTEAFF. The CDR3 coding sequence is TGTGCCAGCAGCGTAGCCATCTTGGGGGCGTTGAACACTGAAGCTTTCTTT. The chain links TRBV9 to TRBJ1-1; the D gene is possibly TRBD1 (6 bases). Germline CDR1 reads SGDLS; CDR2 reads YYNGEE. V lost 0 bases to trimming and J lost 0 bases, with 15 bases between them. This CDR3 is built from 17 residues.

The V gene is TRBV4-1, the J gene TRBJ2-3; possibly TRBD2 for D (6 bases). CDR3 length: 16 residues. Germline V gene data show CDR1 as MGHRA and CDR2 as YSYEKL. V shed 4 bases and J shed 0 bases, with 14 bases lying between them. The CDR3 DNA reads TGCGCCAGCAGCCGATTTAGCGGAACTAGCACAGATACGCAGTATTTT. Protein sequence: CASSRFSGTSTDTQYF.

The rearrangement links TRBV25-1 to TRBJ1-2; the D is unclear. This CDR3 has 11 amino acids. The germline V gene has CDR1 MGHDK and CDR2 SYGVNS. Between the trimmed V and J ends, which lost 6 bases and 5 bases, there was a span of 7 bases. The CDR3 DNA reads TGTGCCAGCAGGGCGACTTATGGCTACACCTTC. Amino acid sequence: CASRATYGYTF.

CDR3 sequence: CASSYSTVSYEQYF. The CDR3 DNA reads TGTGCCAGCAGTTACTCGACAGTTTCCTACGAGCAGTACTTC. This chain links TRBV6-6 with TRBJ2-7; tentatively, D is TRBD1 (5 bases). Germline CDR1 MNHNY, CDR2 SVGAGI (reference sequence). CDR3 length: 14 amino acids. Trimming took 0 bases from V and 1 from J, leaving 7 bases between them.

V is TRBV7-8 and J is TRBJ2-1; 9 nucleotides agree with TRBD2. Per the germline V gene, CDR1 is SGHVS and CDR2 is FQNEAQ. CDR3 length equals 20 residues. Trimming removed 3 bases from V and 1 base from J; junction bases left unmatched: 16. CDR3 in amino acids: CASSFRAMYGSGGSYNEQFF. In nucleotides, the CDR3 is TGTGCCAGCAGCTTCCGCGCGATGTACGGTAGCGGGGGATCCTACAATGAGCAGTTCTTC.

The V call is TRBV27, the J call TRBJ2-7; tentatively, D is TRBD1 (6 bases). This CDR3 spans 11 amino acids. Germline CDR1 and CDR2: MNHEY and SMNVEV (reference sequence). Trimming took 3 bases from V and 6 from J, leaving 6 bases between them. The CDR3 nucleotides read TGTGCCAGCAGTTTGGGGGCCGAGCAGTACTTC. Amino acids: CASSLGAEQYF.

This clone was recorded only once. The gene calls are TRBV18 and TRBJ2-1; D not certain. Germline lookup yields CDR1 KGHSH and CDR2 LQKENI. The CDR3 spans 13 residues. V was trimmed by 6 bases and J by 4 bases, leaving 10 bases between them. The CDR3 DNA reads TGTGCCAGCTCCCTGGCCGGGTACAATGAGCAGTTCTTC. As protein: CASSLAGYNEQFF.

The V call is TRBV27, the J call TRBJ1-2; D might be TRBD1 (6 bases). Trimming shortened V by 7 bases and J by 6 bases, and 27 bases separated the two germline ends. Germline V lookup: CDR1 MNHEY, CDR2 SMNVEV (reference sequence). This CDR3 contains 17 residues. The CDR3 nucleotides are TGTGCCAGCACCACAAACCCCCCCGGGACACCAGACCATGGCTACACCTTC. This gives the protein CASTTNPPGTPDHGYTF.

The chain is built from TRBV9 and TRBJ1-1; 10 bases are shared with TRBD1. The CDR3 spans 16 residues. The V gene's germline CDR1 is SGDLS and CDR2 YYNGEE. Trimming took 3 bases from V and 4 from J; bases not matched to a gene: 9. DNA of the CDR3: TGTGCCAGCAGCGCGTACGGACAGGGGGTAGGCACTGAAGCTTTCTTT. It specifies CASSAYGQGVGTEAFF.

For the CDR3, the DNA is TGTGCCATCAGCGCGGGACAGGGGGATCGGGAGCAGTTCTTC. The encoded protein is CAISAGQGDREQFF. The chain combines TRBV10-3 with TRBJ2-1; 11 positions match TRBD1. The V gene end was trimmed by 6 bases and the J gene end by 10 bases; junction bases not matched to a gene: 8. CDR1 and CDR2 (germline): ENHRY, SYGVKD. The CDR3 length is 14 residues.